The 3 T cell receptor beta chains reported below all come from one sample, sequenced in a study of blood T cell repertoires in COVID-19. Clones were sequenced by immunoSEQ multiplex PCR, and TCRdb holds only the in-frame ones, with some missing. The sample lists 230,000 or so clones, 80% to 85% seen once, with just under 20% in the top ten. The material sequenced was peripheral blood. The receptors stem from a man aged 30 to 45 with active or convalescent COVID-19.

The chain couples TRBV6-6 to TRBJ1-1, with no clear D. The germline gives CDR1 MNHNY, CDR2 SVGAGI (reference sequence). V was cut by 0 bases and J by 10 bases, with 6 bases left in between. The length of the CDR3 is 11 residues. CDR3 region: CASSYSAGAFF. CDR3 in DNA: TGTGCCAGCAGTTACTCAGCCGGAGCTTTCTTT.

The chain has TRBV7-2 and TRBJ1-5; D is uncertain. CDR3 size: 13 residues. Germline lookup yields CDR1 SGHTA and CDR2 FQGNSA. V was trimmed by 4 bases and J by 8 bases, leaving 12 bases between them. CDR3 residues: CASSWTLRKPQHF. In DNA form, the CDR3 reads TGTGCCAGCAGCTGGACTCTTCGGAAGCCCCAGCATTTT. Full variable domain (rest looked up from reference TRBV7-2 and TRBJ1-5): GAGVSQSPSNKVTEKGKDVELRCDPISGHTALYWYRQSLGQGLEFLIYFQGNSAPDKSGLPSDRFSAERTGGSVSTLTIQRTQQEDSAVYLCASSWTLRKPQHFGDGTRLSIL.

The CDR3 region is CASSQDGQRGYTDTQYF. The CDR3 DNA is TGCGCCAGCAGCCAAGATGGCCAGCGGGGGTACACAGATACGCAGTATTTT. V gene TRBV4-3 combines with J gene TRBJ2-3; 8 nucleotides agree with TRBD2. Trimming cost V 0 bases and J 2 bases; bases outside gene matches: 7. This CDR3 is built from 17 residues. Germline CDR1 reads LGHNA; CDR2 reads YSLEER.